This T cell receptor (beta chain) was captured in a study of T cells in Graves' hyperthyroidism and ophthalmopathy. General study findings and limits: Expanded thyroid clonotypes (above 0.001) were mostly also found in blood.

The trim removed 8 bases at V and 0 bases at J, leaving 5 bases unmatched. Per the germline V gene, CDR1 is MNHNS and CDR2 is SASEGT. There are 14 residues in the CDR3. In this sample, this clonotype turned up many times. Antigen: not known. What was amplified from RNA transcripts were TCR beta CDR3 regions. TCR CDR3 regions were first amplified by RT-PCR with HTBI primers. From the multiplex PCR reads, TCRdb called clonotypes with MiXCR, one entry per CDR3 protein. Altogether about 710,000 distinct CDR3 sequences are present, approximately 16% being singletons, with the ten largest covering under 10%.

The sample consisted of blood. The TCR sequence derives from a man younger than 35 with Graves' hyperthyroidism. The V gene is TRBV6-1, the J gene TRBJ2-5; 8 nucleotides line up with TRBD1. CDR3 region: CASPGQANQETQYF. The DNA for the CDR3 is TGTGCCAGCCCGGGACAGGCCAACCAAGAGACCCAGTACTTC.